A single sample is the source of the 3 T cell receptor beta chains below, sequenced in a study of T-cell memory formation after mild COVID-19. MiXCR was run by TCRdb on the 5' RACE reads, yielding one entry per CDR3 protein. This table has over 120,000 distinct CDR3 sequences, approximately 6% appearing once. The material sequenced was PBMCs or a T cell subset sorted from them (not recorded which). The receptors originated from an adult woman who had mild COVID-19 (a few samples of this study predate the infection). Cell type and time point are not known.

The V gene is TRBV27, the J gene TRBJ1-1, with TRBD1 identical over 9 bases. This CDR3 has 14 residues. Trimming removed 3 bases from V and 3 bases from J; junction bases left unmatched: 2. In germline, CDR1 is MNHEY, CDR2 SMNVEV (reference sequence). The CDR3 DNA reads TGTGCCAGCAGTTTCGACAGGGGGTACACTGAAGCTTTCTTT. As protein: CASSFDRGYTEAFF.

V and J are TRBV5-8 and TRBJ2-3, with 14 bases identical to TRBD2. Germline loops: CDR1 SGHTS, CDR2 YDEGEE. V shed 4 bases and J 0 bases; nucleotides not matched to a gene: 10. This CDR3 has 19 amino acids. The CDR3 protein is CASSGTGLAGARSTDTQYF. For the CDR3, the DNA is TGTGCCAGCAGCGGGACGGGACTAGCGGGGGCCCGGAGCACAGATACGCAGTATTTT.

This clonotype was found a few times. The junction does not match germline at one end; this may be a read error. This sequence joins TRBV12-3 or TRBV12-4 and TRBJ1-1; possibly TRBD1 for D (5 bases). This CDR3 has 14 amino acids. DNA of the CDR3: TGTGCCAGCAGTTCCGGGACTTTGAAAACTGAAGCTTTCTTT. Its translation: CASSSGTLKTEAFF.